The clone carrying this T cell receptor (beta chain) was found a few times. The data belong to a study of T-cell reconstitution after alpha-beta-depleted transplantation in children. V was trimmed by 6 bases and J by 4 bases, leaving 12 bases between them. The CDR3 spans 13 residues. Researchers prepared the TCRbeta library using unique molecular identifiers, the study reports. MiXCR, run by TCRdb on the PCR reads, gives a single entry per CDR3 protein. The sample comprises approximately 400,000 distinct CDR3 sequences, roughly a tenth of which are singletons, and roughly 5% rests with the top ten. This chain connects TRBV12-3 or TRBV12-4 to TRBJ1-2, with D hard to call. The clonotype comes from a human donor who donated a stem cell graft to a child with acute myeloid leukemia. The sequencing here drew on PBMCs from the stem cell graft donor, taken from the stem cell graft. CDR3 nucleotide sequence: TGTGCCAGCAGCAAAGAAGGAAGCTATGGCTACACCTTC. Amino acids: CASSKEGSYGYTF.